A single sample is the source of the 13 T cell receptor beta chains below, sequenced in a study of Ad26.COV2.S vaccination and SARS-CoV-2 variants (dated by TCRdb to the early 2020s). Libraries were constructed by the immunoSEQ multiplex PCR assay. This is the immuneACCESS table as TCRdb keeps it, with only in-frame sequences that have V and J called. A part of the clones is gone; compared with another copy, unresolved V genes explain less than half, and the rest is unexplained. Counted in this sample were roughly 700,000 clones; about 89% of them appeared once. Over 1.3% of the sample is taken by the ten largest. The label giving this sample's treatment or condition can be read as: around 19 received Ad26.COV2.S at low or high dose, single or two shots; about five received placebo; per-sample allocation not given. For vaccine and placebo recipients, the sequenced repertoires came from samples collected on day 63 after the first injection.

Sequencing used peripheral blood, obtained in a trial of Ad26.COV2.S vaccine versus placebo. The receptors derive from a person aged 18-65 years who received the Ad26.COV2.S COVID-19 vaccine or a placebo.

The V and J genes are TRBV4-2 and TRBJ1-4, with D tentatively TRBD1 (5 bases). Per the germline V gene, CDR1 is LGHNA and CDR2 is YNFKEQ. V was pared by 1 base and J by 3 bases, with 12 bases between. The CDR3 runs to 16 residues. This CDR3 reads CASSQVVGVPNEKLFF. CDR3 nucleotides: TGTGCCAGCAGCCAAGTGGTGGGGGTCCCTAATGAAAAACTGTTTTTT.

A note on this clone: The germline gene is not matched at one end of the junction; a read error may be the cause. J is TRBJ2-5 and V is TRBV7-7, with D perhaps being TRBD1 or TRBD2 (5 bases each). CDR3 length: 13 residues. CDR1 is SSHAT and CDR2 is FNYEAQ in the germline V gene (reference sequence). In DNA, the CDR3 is TGTGCTAGCAGCTTGGGACGTCAAGAGACCCAGTACTTC. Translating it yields CASSLGRQETQYF.

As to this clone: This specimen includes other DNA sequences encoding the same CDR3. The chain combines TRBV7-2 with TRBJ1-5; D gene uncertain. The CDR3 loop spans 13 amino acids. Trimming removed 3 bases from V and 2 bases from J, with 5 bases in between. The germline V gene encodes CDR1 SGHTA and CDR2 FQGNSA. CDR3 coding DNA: TGTGCCAGCAGCTTGCGGGGCAATCAGCCCCAGCATTTT. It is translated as CASSLRGNQPQHF.

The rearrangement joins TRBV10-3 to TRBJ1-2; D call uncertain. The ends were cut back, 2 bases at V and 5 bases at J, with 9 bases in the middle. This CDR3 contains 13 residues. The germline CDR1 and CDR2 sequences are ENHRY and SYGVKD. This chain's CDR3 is CAISEHSEYGYTF. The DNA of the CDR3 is TGTGCCATCAGTGAGCATAGCGAGTATGGCTACACCTTC.

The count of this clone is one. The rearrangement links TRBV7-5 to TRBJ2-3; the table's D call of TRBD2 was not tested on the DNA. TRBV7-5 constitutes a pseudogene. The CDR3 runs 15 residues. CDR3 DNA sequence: TGTGCCAGAAGCTTGCGACTGAGTGGCACAGATACGCAGTATTTT. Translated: CARSLRLSGTDTQYF.

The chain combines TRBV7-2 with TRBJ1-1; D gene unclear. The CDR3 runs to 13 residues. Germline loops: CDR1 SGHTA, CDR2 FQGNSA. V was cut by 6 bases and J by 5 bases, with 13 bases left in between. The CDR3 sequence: CASRPRPETEAFF. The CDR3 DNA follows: TGTGCCAGCAGACCTCGCCCGGAGACTGAAGCTTTCTTT.

CDR3 nucleotides: TGTGCCAGCAGTGGCAGGACTAGCGGGTGGGCAGATACGCAGTATTTT. Protein: CASSGRTSGWADTQYF. This chain connects TRBV6-1 to TRBJ2-3; 11 nucleotides agree with TRBD2. The CDR3 sequence is 16 residues long. From germline, CDR1 is MNHNS and CDR2 SASEGT. Losses at the gene ends were 4 bases for V and 4 bases for J; bases not matched to a gene: 7.

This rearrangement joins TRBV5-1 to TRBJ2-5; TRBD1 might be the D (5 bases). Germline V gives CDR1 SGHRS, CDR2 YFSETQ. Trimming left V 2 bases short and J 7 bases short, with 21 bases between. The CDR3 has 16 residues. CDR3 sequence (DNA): TGCGCCAGCAGCTTTTCCGGCCTGGTGACAGAAGGGACCCAGTACTTC. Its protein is CASSFSGLVTEGTQYF.

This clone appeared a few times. CDR3 sequence: CASSEHGVEQYF. The CDR3 DNA reads TGTGCCAGCAGTGAACATGGAGTCGAGCAGTACTTC. The J gene is TRBJ2-7, the V gene TRBV6-1; D call uncertain. Trimming took 2 bases from V and 6 from J, leaving 8 bases between them. CDR3 length: 12 residues. CDR1 is MNHNS, CDR2 SASEGT, per germline.

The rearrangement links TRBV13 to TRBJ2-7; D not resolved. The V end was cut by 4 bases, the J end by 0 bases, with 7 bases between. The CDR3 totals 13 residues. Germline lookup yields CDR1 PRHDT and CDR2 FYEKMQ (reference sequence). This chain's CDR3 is CASSSTNSYEQYF. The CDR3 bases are TGTGCCAGCAGCTCAACTAACTCCTACGAGCAGTACTTC.

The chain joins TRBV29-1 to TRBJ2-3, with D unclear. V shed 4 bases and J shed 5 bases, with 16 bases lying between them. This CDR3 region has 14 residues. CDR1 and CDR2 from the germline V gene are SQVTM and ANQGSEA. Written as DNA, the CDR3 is TGCAGCGTTGCGGGTGCCCCCTGGGGAGATACGCAGTATTTT. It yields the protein CSVAGAPWGDTQYF.

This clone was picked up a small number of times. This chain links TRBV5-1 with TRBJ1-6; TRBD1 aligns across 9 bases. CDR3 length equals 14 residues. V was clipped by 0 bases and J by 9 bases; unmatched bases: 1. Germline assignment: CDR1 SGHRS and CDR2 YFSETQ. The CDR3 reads CASSLETGGSPLHF. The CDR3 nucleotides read TGCGCCAGCAGCTTGGAGACAGGGGGTTCACCCCTCCACTTT. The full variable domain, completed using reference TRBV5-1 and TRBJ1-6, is KAGVTQTPRYLIKTRGQQVTLSCSPISGHRSVSWYQQTPGQGLQFLFEYFSETQRNKGNFPGRFSGRQFSNSRSEMNVSTLELGDSALYLCASSLETGGSPLHFGNGTRLTVT.

The CDR3, as DNA: TGTGCCAGCACGGGGGCGAGTGGAAACACCATATATTTT. It specifies CASTGASGNTIYF. The V gene is TRBV7-9, the J gene TRBJ1-3; D possibly corresponds to TRBD1 (6 bases). V was shortened by 7 bases and J by 3 bases, with 10 bases between the two germline ends. CDR1 is SEHNR and CDR2 is FQNEAQ in the germline V gene (reference sequence). The CDR3 is 13 residues long.